This passage covers 8 T cell receptor beta chains from one sample sequenced in a study of blood T cell repertoires in COVID-19. This table comes from immunoSEQ multiplex PCR, and its TCRdb copy is limited to in-frame clones, with some not included. The data contain just over 300,000 clones, about nine tenths of them singletons. The sample comprised PBMCs or T cells enriched from blood (not recorded which). Every receptor here comes from a woman between 18 and 29 years old who had recovered from COVID-19.

J is TRBJ1-1 and V is TRBV7-9; D is ambiguous. V lost 1 base to trimming and J lost 1 base, with 10 bases between them. CDR1 and CDR2 (germline): SEHNR, FQNEAQ (reference sequence). There are 15 residues in the CDR3. The CDR3 protein is CASSLGRVSNTEAFF. In nucleotides, the CDR3 is TGTGCCAGCAGCTTAGGGAGGGTTTCGAACACTGAAGCTTTCTTT.

This clone was seen only a few times. The CDR3 reads CASSEWHGYTF. DNA of the CDR3: TGTGCCAGCAGTGAATGGCATGGCTACACCTTC. V gene TRBV21-1 combines with J gene TRBJ1-2; whether TRBD1, the table's D call, matches the DNA was not checked. TRBV21-1 is flagged as a pseudogene. This CDR3 comprises 11 residues.

This clone was recorded only once. The CDR3 coding sequence is TGTGCCAGCACGCACCAGGCTCACTATGGCTACACCTTC. Translated: CASTHQAHYGYTF. The chain is built from TRBV12-3 or TRBV12-4 and TRBJ1-2, with D uncertain. Trimming left V 7 bases short and J 3 bases short, with 12 bases between. The CDR3 loop spans 13 amino acids.

The chain links TRBV28 to TRBJ1-2; D unresolved. The germline gives CDR1 MDHEN, CDR2 SYDVKM. V was pared by 1 base and J by 6 bases, with 15 bases between. CDR3 size: 15 residues. The DNA for the CDR3 is TGTGCCAGCAGTTTATACCGCGGCACCCCACATGGCTACACCTTC. It yields the protein CASSLYRGTPHGYTF.

The chain joins TRBV2 to TRBJ2-3, with a possible D match to TRBD2 (6 bases). V was shortened by 1 base and J by 6 bases, with 14 bases between the two germline ends. This CDR3 contains 15 residues. The germline V gene encodes CDR1 SNHLY and CDR2 FYNNEI. As DNA, the CDR3 is TGTGCCAGCAGTGAAGTGGAGACTAGTGGCGATACGCAGTATTTT. Translating gives CASSEVETSGDTQYF.

The chain has TRBV28 and TRBJ1-1; D unclear. V dropped 2 bases and J dropped 1 base, with 5 bases sitting between them. Germline lookup yields CDR1 MDHEN and CDR2 SYDVKM. CDR3 size: 13 residues. The CDR3 DNA reads TGTGCCAGCAGTTTAGTAGCGAACACTGAAGCTTTCTTT. This gives the protein CASSLVANTEAFF.

For the CDR3, the DNA is TGTGCCAGCAGTTTACTGGGGCCCACGGAGACCCAGTACTTC. Its translation: CASSLLGPTETQYF. This chain links TRBV28 with TRBJ2-5; a weak D match, TRBD1 (5 bases). The germline V gene has CDR1 MDHEN and CDR2 SYDVKM. This CDR3 has 14 amino acids. Trimming removed 2 bases from V and 5 bases from J, with 12 bases in between.

In regard to this clone: Different DNA sequences within this sample yield the same CDR3. The chain couples TRBV28 to TRBJ2-7; 9 positions agree with TRBD1. After removal of 4 bases from V and 4 bases from J, the junction contained 2 bases not matched to a gene. The germline V gene has CDR1 MDHEN and CDR2 SYDVKM. This CDR3 contains 13 residues. CDR3 sequence (DNA): TGTGCCAGCAGTTCCGGACAGGGGTACGAGCAGTACTTC. Its protein product is CASSSGQGYEQYF.